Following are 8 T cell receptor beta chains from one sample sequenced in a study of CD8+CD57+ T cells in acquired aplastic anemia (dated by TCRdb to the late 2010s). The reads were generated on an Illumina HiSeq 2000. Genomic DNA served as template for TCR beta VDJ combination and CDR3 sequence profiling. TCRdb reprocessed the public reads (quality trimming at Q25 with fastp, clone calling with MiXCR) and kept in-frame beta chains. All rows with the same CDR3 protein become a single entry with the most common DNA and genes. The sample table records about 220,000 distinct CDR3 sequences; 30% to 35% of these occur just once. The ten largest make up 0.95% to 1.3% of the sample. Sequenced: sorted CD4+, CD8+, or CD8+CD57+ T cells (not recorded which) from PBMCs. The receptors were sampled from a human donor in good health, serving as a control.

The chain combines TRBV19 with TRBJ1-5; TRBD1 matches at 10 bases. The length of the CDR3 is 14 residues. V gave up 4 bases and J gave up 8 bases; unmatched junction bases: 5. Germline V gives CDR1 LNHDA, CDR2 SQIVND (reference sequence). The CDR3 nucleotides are TGTGCCAGTAGTAGGACAGGGGGTGTGGAGCCCCAGCATTTT. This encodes CASSRTGGVEPQHF.

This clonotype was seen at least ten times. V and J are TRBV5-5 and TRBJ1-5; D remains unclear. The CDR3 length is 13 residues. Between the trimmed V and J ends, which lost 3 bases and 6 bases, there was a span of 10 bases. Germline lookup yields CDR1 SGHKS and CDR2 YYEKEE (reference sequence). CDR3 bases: TGTGCCAGCAGCTGGCTTTTCGGTCAGCCCCAGCATTTT. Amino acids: CASSWLFGQPQHF.

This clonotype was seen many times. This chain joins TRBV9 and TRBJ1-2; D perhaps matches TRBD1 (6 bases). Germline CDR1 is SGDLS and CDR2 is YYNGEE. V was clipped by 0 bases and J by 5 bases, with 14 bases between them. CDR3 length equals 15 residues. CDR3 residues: CASSVELHQGYGYTF. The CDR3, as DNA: TGTGCCAGCAGCGTAGAGCTGCATCAGGGGTATGGCTACACCTTC. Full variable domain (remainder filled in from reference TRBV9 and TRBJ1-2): DSGVTQTPKHLITATGQRVTLRCSPRSGDLSVYWYQQSLDQGLQFLIQYYNGEERAKGNILERFSAQQFPDLHSELNLSSLELGDSALYFCASSVELHQGYGYTFGSGTRLTVV.

CDR3: CASRGRDWTEAFF. CDR3 sequence (DNA): TGTGCCAGCAGGGGCAGGGATTGGACTGAAGCTTTCTTT. The J gene is TRBJ1-1, the V gene TRBV2, with D perhaps TRBD1 (5 bases). Germline loops: CDR1 SNHLY, CDR2 FYNNEI. V was shortened by 6 bases and J by 5 bases, with 13 bases between the two germline ends. The CDR3 totals 13 residues.

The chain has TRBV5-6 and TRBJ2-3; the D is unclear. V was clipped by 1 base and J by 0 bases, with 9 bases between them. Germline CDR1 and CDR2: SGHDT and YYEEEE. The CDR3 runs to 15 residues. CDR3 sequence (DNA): TGTGCCAGCAGCTTGCTGGGGAAGAGCACAGATACGCAGTATTTT. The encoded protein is CASSLLGKSTDTQYF.

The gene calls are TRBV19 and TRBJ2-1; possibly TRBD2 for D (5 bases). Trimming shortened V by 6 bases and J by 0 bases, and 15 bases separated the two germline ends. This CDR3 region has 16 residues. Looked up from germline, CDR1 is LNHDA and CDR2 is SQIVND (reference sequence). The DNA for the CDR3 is TGTGCCAGTAGCTTCTTAAGCGGTATCTCCTACAATGAGCAGTTCTTC. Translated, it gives CASSFLSGISYNEQFF.

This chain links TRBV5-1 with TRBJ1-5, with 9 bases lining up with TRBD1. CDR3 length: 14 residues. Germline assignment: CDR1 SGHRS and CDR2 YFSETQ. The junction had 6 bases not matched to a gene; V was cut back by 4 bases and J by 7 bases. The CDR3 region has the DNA TGCGCCAGCAGCCACGGGACAGGGCCCCAGCCCCAGCATTTT. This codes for CASSHGTGPQPQHF.

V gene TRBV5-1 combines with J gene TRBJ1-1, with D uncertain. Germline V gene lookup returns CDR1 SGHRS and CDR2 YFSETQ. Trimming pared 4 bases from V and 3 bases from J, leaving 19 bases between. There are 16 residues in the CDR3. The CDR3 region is CASSVPGPKRDTEAFF. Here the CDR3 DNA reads TGCGCCAGCAGCGTACCGGGTCCCAAACGAGACACTGAAGCTTTCTTT.